Each of the 25 T cell receptor beta chains below was sequenced from the same sample in a study of cytomegalovirus exposure and HLA in healthy donors. The table came from immunoSEQ multiplex PCR; TCRdb's copy has only in-frame clones and leaves some out. The data contain some 250,000 clones, around 87% of them singletons. The material sequenced was PBMCs. These receptors were taken from a woman in her thirties in good health and CMV-seropositive.

The rearrangement links TRBV27 to TRBJ2-7, with TRBD2 matching 12 bases. CDR1 and CDR2 (germline): MNHEY, SMNVEV (reference sequence). V was clipped by 1 base and J by 6 bases; unmatched bases: 13. The CDR3 sequence is 18 residues long. The CDR3, as DNA: TGTGCCAGCAGTTTATTGGTGTGGCCGGGACTAGCGGGCCCCGAGCAGTACTTC. Translation: CASSLLVWPGLAGPEQYF.

V and J are TRBV10-1 and TRBJ2-3; 11 bases are a match to TRBD2. The germline V gene has CDR1 WNHNN and CDR2 SYGVQD (reference sequence). This CDR3 has 17 amino acids. Losses at the gene ends were 1 base for V and 2 bases for J; bases not matched to a gene: 5. CDR3 protein: CASSEFTSGSDTDTQYF. In nucleotides, the CDR3 is TGCGCCAGCAGTGAGTTCACTAGCGGGAGTGACACAGATACGCAGTATTTT.

The rearrangement links TRBV28 to TRBJ1-1, with D possibly TRBD1 on 6 matching bases. The CDR3 contains 14 residues. The V end was cut by 6 bases, the J end by 4 bases, with 15 bases between. CDR1 and CDR2 (germline): MDHEN, SYDVKM. In DNA, the CDR3 is TGTGCCAGCAGAGAAGGGGGTTTGGGCACTGAAGCTTTCTTT. It specifies CASREGGLGTEAFF.

The chain carries TRBV5-1 and TRBJ1-1; no clear D gene. The V end lost 0 bases, the J end lost 0 bases, and 12 bases lay between the germline ends. This CDR3 has 16 residues. CDR1 is SGHRS, CDR2 YFSETQ, per germline. The CDR3 region is CASSLAQMTMNTEAFF. In DNA form, the CDR3 reads TGCGCCAGCAGCTTGGCCCAGATGACTATGAACACTGAAGCTTTCTTT.

Here the CDR3 reads CASSRTETSFGELFF. In nucleotides, the CDR3 is TGTGCCAGCAGCCGTACAGAGACATCCTTCGGGGAGCTGTTTTTT. This sequence joins TRBV5-6 and TRBJ2-2; D is ambiguous. With 4 bases removed from V and 7 bases from J, the gap between germline ends came to 17 bases. The germline V gene has CDR1 SGHDT and CDR2 YYEEEE. The CDR3 runs 15 residues.

The chain recombines TRBV6-6 with TRBJ2-1; 7 bases are shared with TRBD2. From germline, CDR1 is MNHNY and CDR2 SVGAGI (reference sequence). V trimming: 5 bases; J trimming: 4 bases; junction bases outside the gene matches: 8. The CDR3 is made up of 15 amino acids. The CDR3 DNA is TGTGCCAGCAGTCCCCCGCGGGGGTTGTACAATGAGCAGTTCTTC. Protein sequence: CASSPPRGLYNEQFF.

On this clone: A junction end diverges from the germline sequence, so it may reflect a read error. V and J are TRBV5-1 and TRBJ1-1, with 8 bases that match TRBD1. The length of the CDR3 is 17 residues. The germline gives CDR1 SGHRS, CDR2 YFSETQ. The CDR3 nucleotides are TGCGCCAGCAGCTTCCGATCCCAGGGGGCGGTGAAAACTGAAGCTTTCTTT. This translates into CASSFRSQGAVKTEAFF. Together with reference TRBV5-1 and TRBJ1-1, the CDR3 gives the full variable domain: KAGVTQTPRYLIKTRGQQVTLSCSPISGHRSVSWYQQTPGQGLQFLFEYFSETQRNKGNFPGRFSGRQFSNSRSEMNVSTLELGDSALYLCASSFRSQGAVKTEAFFGQGTRLTVV.

V is TRBV27 and J is TRBJ2-7; a weak D match, TRBD1 (6 bases). V lost 1 base, J lost 0 bases, and 16 bases lay in between. The CDR3 has 17 residues. CDR1 is MNHEY and CDR2 is SMNVEV in the germline V gene (reference sequence). This CDR3 is CASSLFFRQVSSYEQYF. As DNA, the CDR3 is TGTGCCAGCAGTTTATTTTTTAGACAGGTTAGCTCCTACGAGCAGTACTTC.

This clone was picked up a small number of times. The CDR3 spells CASSGTSEYF. The CDR3 nucleotides are TGTGCCAGCAGTGGGACTAGCGAGTACTTC. This chain connects TRBV2 to TRBJ2-7, with 9 positions matching TRBD2. V lost 4 bases to trimming and J lost 11 bases; unmatched junction nucleotides: 0. Germline CDR1 is SNHLY and CDR2 is FYNNEI. This CDR3 is built from 10 residues. The variable domain in full, with the rest retrieved from reference TRBV2 and TRBJ2-7, is EPEVTQTPSHQVTQMGQEVILRCVPISNHLYFYWYRQILGQKVEFLVSFYNNEISEKSEIFDDQFSVERPDGSNFTLKIRSTKLEDSAMYFCASSGTSEYFGPGTRLTVT.

This chain uses TRBV6-1 with TRBJ1-1; no clear D. V was clipped by 4 bases and J by 2 bases, with 11 bases between them. The CDR3 is 14 amino acids. Germline V gene lookup returns CDR1 MNHNS and CDR2 SASEGT. The CDR3 sequence: CASSGLSVNTEAFF. The CDR3 region has the DNA TGTGCCAGCAGTGGTCTTAGTGTCAACACTGAAGCTTTCTTT.

This clone appeared a single time. The chain carries TRBV5-6 and TRBJ1-1; no definite D call. Germline CDR1 SGHDT, CDR2 YYEEEE. V dropped 2 bases and J dropped 0 bases, with 14 bases sitting between them. The CDR3 sequence is 16 residues long. The CDR3 DNA sequence: TGTGCCAGCAGCTTTCAAACGGGATTAATGAACACTGAAGCTTTCTTT. Translation gives CASSFQTGLMNTEAFF.

The V and J genes are TRBV29-1 and TRBJ2-4; D perhaps matches TRBD1 (5 bases). Germline lookup yields CDR1 SQVTM and CDR2 ANQGSEA. The CDR3 has 13 residues. Between the trimmed V and J ends, which lost 5 bases and 0 bases, there was a span of 8 bases. For the CDR3, the DNA is TGCAGCGTTTTAGGGGTAGCCAAAAACATTCAGTACTTC. This translates into CSVLGVAKNIQYF.

The rearrangement uses TRBV5-1 and TRBJ1-1; possible D gene TRBD1, 5 bases. The CDR3 is 14 residues long. V was clipped by 4 bases and J by 1 base, with 11 bases between them. Germline CDR1 reads SGHRS; CDR2 reads YFSETQ. The CDR3 nucleotides read TGCGCCAGCAGCGAGGGGCGGGAGAACACTGAAGCTTTCTTT. Protein product: CASSEGRENTEAFF.

The CDR3 loop is CASTSGGTGSPFF. The CDR3 nucleotides read TGTGCCAGTACCTCCGGCGGGACAGGGTCACCGTTCTTC. V and J are TRBV19 and TRBJ2-1, with TRBD1 identical over 9 bases. J was trimmed by 15 bases and V by 7 bases; bases with no gene match: 13. Germline CDR1 reads LNHDA; CDR2 reads SQIVND (reference sequence). The CDR3 sequence is 13 residues long.

This clone has a single count. This chain uses TRBV28 with TRBJ2-1, with TRBD2 identical over 10 bases. Trimming cost V 5 bases and J 4 bases; bases outside gene matches: 2. The CDR3 runs 14 residues. Germline V gives CDR1 MDHEN, CDR2 SYDVKM. The CDR3 loop is CASSLAGEYNEQFF. The DNA for the CDR3 is TGTGCCAGCAGTCTAGCGGGGGAATACAATGAGCAGTTCTTC.

This chain uses TRBV11-2 with TRBJ1-1, with D perhaps TRBD1 (5 bases). This CDR3 is 17 amino acids long. Germline assignment: CDR1 SGHAT and CDR2 FQNNGV. The V and J ends lost 5 bases and 0 bases respectively, with 19 bases between them. The chain's CDR3 is CASSAKSIRDMNTEAFF. CDR3 sequence (DNA): TGTGCCAGCAGCGCAAAAAGCATCAGGGATATGAACACTGAAGCTTTCTTT.

This chain uses TRBV7-3 with TRBJ2-1; unclear D gene. Looked up from germline, CDR1 is SGHTA and CDR2 is FQGTGA. The CDR3 spans 15 residues. With 5 bases removed from V and 0 bases from J, the gap between germline ends came to 11 bases. CDR3 loop: CASSLDWSSYNEQFF. The CDR3 coding sequence is TGTGCCAGCAGCCTCGACTGGAGCTCCTACAATGAGCAGTTCTTC.

V and J are TRBV29-1 and TRBJ2-3, with D perhaps matching TRBD1 (6 bases). The CDR3 is 14 residues long. The germline V gene encodes CDR1 SQVTM and CDR2 ANQGSEA. V shed 5 bases and J shed 2 bases, with 14 bases lying between them. CDR3 residues: CSVQNQGNTDTQYF. The CDR3 DNA sequence: TGCAGCGTTCAAAACCAGGGGAACACAGATACGCAGTATTTT.

This clone was observed a few times. The chain is built from TRBV6-5 and TRBJ2-7; the D gene is possibly TRBD1 (5 bases). This CDR3 contains 13 residues. Deletions cut 6 bases from V and 1 base from J, with 10 bases between. Looked up from germline, CDR1 is MNHEY and CDR2 is SVGAGI. The CDR3 protein is CASRPTGSYEQYF. The CDR3 DNA reads as TGTGCCAGCAGACCAACAGGATCCTACGAGCAGTACTTC.

The count of this clone is one. One junction end does not reproduce the germline sequence, and a read error may be involved. The chain carries TRBV30 and TRBJ1-5; D gene ambiguous. The CDR3 has 13 amino acids. Germline V gene lookup returns CDR1 GTSNPN and CDR2 SVGIG (reference sequence). In nucleotides, the CDR3 is TGTGCTTGGACGGTTGGTAGCAATCAGCCCCAGCATTTT. Translation: CAWTVGSNQPQHF.

The chain recombines TRBV5-1 with TRBJ1-3; the D is unclear. This CDR3 is built from 14 residues. Germline V CDR1 and CDR2: SGHRS, YFSETQ. V was shortened by 5 bases and J by 2 bases, with 11 bases between the two germline ends. CDR3 amino acids: CASSSPEAGNTIYF. Here the CDR3 DNA reads TGCGCCAGCAGTTCCCCAGAGGCTGGAAACACCATATATTTT.

This chain links TRBV27 with TRBJ2-2; D not resolved. The CDR3 length is 15 residues. The germline V and J ends were trimmed by 6 bases and 0 bases, with 11 bases remaining between them. CDR1 is MNHEY, CDR2 SMNVEV, per germline (reference sequence). The CDR3 sequence is CASSVVYTNTGELFF. The CDR3 DNA follows: TGTGCCAGCAGCGTGGTCTATACGAACACCGGGGAGCTGTTTTTT.

The chain carries TRBV10-1 and TRBJ2-1; the D gene is possibly TRBD2 (6 bases). Trimming cost V 3 bases and J 2 bases, with 11 bases left between them. Germline CDR1 reads WNHNN; CDR2 reads SYGVQD (reference sequence). This CDR3 contains 15 residues. CDR3 DNA: TGCGCCAGCAGTGAAGGCGGGAACCCCTACAATGAGCAGTTCTTC. This codes for CASSEGGNPYNEQFF.

This chain connects TRBV28 to TRBJ2-3; 10 positions match TRBD1. V dropped 6 bases and J dropped 3; count of bases not matched to a gene: 6. In germline, CDR1 is MDHEN, CDR2 SYDVKM. CDR3 size: 15 residues. CDR3 protein: CASSPRDRGTDTQYF. As DNA, the CDR3 is TGTGCCAGCAGCCCGAGGGACAGGGGTACAGATACGCAGTATTTT.

The rearrangement joins TRBV5-1 to TRBJ2-3; 11 bases match TRBD2. Unmatched junction bases numbered 7, after V lost 5 bases and J lost 2 bases. The germline V gene encodes CDR1 SGHRS and CDR2 YFSETQ. The CDR3 extends over 16 amino acids. In DNA form, the CDR3 reads TGCGCCAGCAGGGGACTAGCGGACCTTATCACAGATACGCAGTATTTT. This translates into CASRGLADLITDTQYF.